Listed here is a single TCR beta chain. Its antigen is still unknown. Trimming shortened V by 10 bases and J by 3 bases, and 15 bases separated the two germline ends. CDR1 is ENHRY and CDR2 is SYGVKD in the germline V gene. The CDR3 extends over 14 amino acids. This sample was taken from a study of identical twins. Study-level results: Excess sharing between twins was weaker in beta out-of-frame sequences. Cord blood beta clonotypes that were abundant carried fewer insertions, and memory repertoires showed no such trend.

The authors used template switching to add a universal primer site and gave cDNA unique molecular identifiers. TCRdb recomputed calls from the 5' RACE reads with MiXCR, one row per CDR3 protein. This table has a few hundred thousand distinct CDR3 sequences, roughly an eighth appearing once. These data were also filed under a second study, of yellow fever vaccine responses in identical twins.

The specimen sequenced was CD4+ T cells sorted from blood. The TCR comes from a woman in her late teens or twenties in good health. V gene TRBV10-3 combines with J gene TRBJ2-2; possibly TRBD2 for D (6 bases). The CDR3 region has the DNA TGTGCCACCGGGACTCCAGATCACACCGGGGAGCTGTTTTTT. Its protein is CATGTPDHTGELFF.